This TCR beta chain came from a study of T cells in pancreatic ductal adenocarcinoma. Study-level findings and limits: Blood clonality (about 0.069) did not differ significantly from tumor (approximately 0.1).

Clones were read by immunoSEQ multiplex PCR, and TCRdb kept only the in-frame ones, dropping some. The table includes 15,000 to 20,000 clones, roughly 90% detected once. On this clone itself: The antigen remains unidentified.

Surgery without prior neoadjuvant therapy was the treatment of the selected pancreatic ductal adenocarcinoma patients. V was trimmed by 8 bases and J by 0 bases, leaving 21 bases between them. Germline CDR1 is MDHEN and CDR2 is SYDVKM. The CDR3 has 17 amino acids. The genes are TRBV28 and TRBJ2-3; possible D gene TRBD2, 5 bases. The receptor comes from a human donor with pancreatic ductal adenocarcinoma. Sequencing input: PBMCs. CDR3 region: CASDTPGKLYSTDTQYF. Here the CDR3 DNA reads TGTGCCAGCGACACCCCCGGGAAACTCTATAGCACAGATACGCAGTATTTT.